This TCR beta chain was documented in a study of blood T cell repertoires in COVID-19. About the study: Acute-phase and convalescent COVID-19 samples originated in the United States, Italy and Spain. From T cells, B-cell-depleted T cells, or PBMCs came the material, which was cDNA or gDNA.

The J segment lost 4 bases and the V segment lost 6 bases, leaving 13 bases of the junction unmatched. The germline V gene has CDR1 SNHLY and CDR2 FYNNEI. The CDR3 sequence is 16 residues long. Authors' data handling: Amplifying reference gene primers gave estimates of nucleated cell counts. Assay: immunoSEQ multiplex PCR; the TCRdb copy retains only in-frame clones and omits some. The V and J calls and the clone size are those of that table, but D and trimming were determined from the DNA. In the table there are around 480,000 clones, 88% of which are singletons. Seattle enrolled patients during active infection and tracked them longitudinally.

Sample: peripheral blood. The chain is built from TRBV2 and TRBJ2-3; 7 bases are shared with TRBD1. This receptor was identified in a woman between 45 and 65 years old with COVID-19, enrolled during active disease. This CDR3 reads CASRATTGSGADTQYF. For the CDR3, the DNA is TGTGCCAGCAGGGCCACGACAGGGAGTGGCGCAGATACGCAGTATTTT.